The rows below give T cell receptor beta chains drawn from one sample of a study of cytomegalovirus exposure and HLA in healthy donors. Assay used: immunoSEQ multiplex PCR; TCRdb lists only in-frame clones, some missing. The sample lists 150,000 to 200,000 clones, about 79% seen once, with roughly 0.098% in the top ten. Sequencing was carried out using PBMCs. The receptors were sampled from a boy under 10 years old in good health and CMV-seronegative. The CDR3 runs from the conserved cysteine through the conserved F or W. The D gene is left open where the match is weak. Only some rows state a clone size, as once, few, many or a class for expanded clones.

v_gene: TRBV7-2; d_gene: NA; j_gene: TRBJ1-2; len: 14; abundance: NA; CDR3nt: TGTGCCAGCAGCTTAGCTACAGGGTTAGAGGGCTACACCTTC; CDR3aa: CASSLATGLEGYTF
v_gene: TRBV27; d_gene: NA; j_gene: TRBJ2-3; len: 15; abundance: NA; CDR3nt: TGTGCCAGCAGTCCCTCGGGGGGCGGTACAGATACGCAGTATTTT; CDR3aa: CASSPSGGGTDTQYF
v_gene: TRBV7-2; d_gene: NA; j_gene: TRBJ2-5; len: 14; abundance: once; CDR3nt: TGTGCCAGCAGTTACCGGGACTCCGGTCGGGAGCAGTACTTC; CDR3aa: CASSYRDSGREQYF
v_gene: TRBV15; d_gene: TRBD1; j_gene: TRBJ1-2; len: 17; abundance: NA; CDR3nt: TGTGCCACCAGCAGAGATCTTTCGGGGACAGGGGGGTATGGCTACACCTTC; CDR3aa: CATSRDLSGTGGYGYTF
v_gene: TRBV4-3; d_gene: NA; j_gene: TRBJ2-5; len: 11; abundance: NA; CDR3nt: TGCGCCAGCAGCCTTCTGGAGACCCAGTACTTC; CDR3aa: CASSLLETQYF
v_gene: TRBV4-3; d_gene: TRBD2; j_gene: TRBJ2-2; len: 18; abundance: NA; CDR3nt: TGCGCCAGCAGCCAAGAAGTTAGCGGGGGAACCCACACCGGGGAGCTGTTTTTT; CDR3aa: CASSQEVSGGTHTGELFF
v_gene: TRBV7-6; d_gene: NA; j_gene: TRBJ2-7; len: 13; abundance: NA; CDR3nt: TGTGCCAGCAGCTCGGCCCGACAGAAAACTGTGTACTTC; CDR3aa: CASSSARQKTVYF
v_gene: TRBV6-1; d_gene: NA; j_gene: TRBJ1-1; len: 14; abundance: once; CDR3nt: TGTGCCAGCTCATCGGACTTACAGAACACTGAAGCTTTCTTT; CDR3aa: CASSSDLQNTEAFF
v_gene: TRBV7-9; d_gene: NA; j_gene: TRBJ2-1; len: 13; abundance: NA; CDR3nt: TGTGCCAGCAGTTCTTCAGGGGACAATGAGCAGTTCTTC; CDR3aa: CASSSSGDNEQFF
v_gene: TRBV6-5; d_gene: NA; j_gene: TRBJ1-1; len: 13; abundance: NA; CDR3nt: TGTGCCAGCAGTCCCCACATGAACACTGAAGCTTTCTTT; CDR3aa: CASSPHMNTEAFF
v_gene: TRBV5-6; d_gene: NA; j_gene: TRBJ2-1; len: 14; abundance: NA; CDR3nt: TGTGCCAGCAGCTTGGGAGGGTACTACAATGAGCAGTTCTTC; CDR3aa: CASSLGGYYNEQFF
v_gene: TRBV10-3; d_gene: TRBD2; j_gene: TRBJ2-3; len: 23; abundance: few; CDR3nt: TGTGCCATCAGTGCACCTGTTAGCAGTGAACTAGCGGGGGCTTTAAAAGCACCAGATACGCAGTATTTT; CDR3aa: CAISAPVSSELAGALKAPDTQYF
v_gene: TRBV2; d_gene: TRBD1; j_gene: TRBJ1-4; len: 15; abundance: once; CDR3nt: TGTGCCAGCAGTGGGGGGACAGGGGTGGACGAAAAACTGTTTTTT; CDR3aa: CASSGGTGVDEKLFF
v_gene: TRBV7-9; d_gene: TRBD2; j_gene: TRBJ2-2; len: 16; abundance: NA; CDR3nt: TGTGCCAGCAGCTTACCTAGCGGGAGGAACACCGGGGAGCTGTTTTTT; CDR3aa: CASSLPSGRNTGELFF
v_gene: TRBV19; d_gene: TRBD1; j_gene: TRBJ1-1; len: 14; abundance: once; CDR3nt: TGTGCCAGTAGTACCCAGGGGGCTGGCACTGAAGCTTTCTTT; CDR3aa: CASSTQGAGTEAFF
v_gene: TRBV6-6; d_gene: TRBD1; j_gene: TRBJ1-1; len: 15; abundance: NA; CDR3nt: TGTGCCAGCAGTTACTCGAGGACAGGGGGCACTGAAGCTTTCTTT; CDR3aa: CASSYSRTGGTEAFF
v_gene: TRBV6-1; d_gene: TRBD1; j_gene: TRBJ2-5; len: 13; abundance: NA; CDR3nt: TGTGCCAGCACCTGGACAGGGCAAGAGACCCAGTACTTC; CDR3aa: CASTWTGQETQYF
v_gene: TRBV29-1; d_gene: NA; j_gene: TRBJ1-1; len: 13; abundance: NA; CDR3nt: TGCAGCGTTCGGGGGGTAATGAACACTGAAGCTTTCTTT; CDR3aa: CSVRGVMNTEAFF
v_gene: TRBV11-3; d_gene: NA; j_gene: TRBJ2-7; len: 13; abundance: NA; CDR3nt: TGTGCCAGCAGCTTAGATCGGACGGGGGAGCAGTACTTC; CDR3aa: CASSLDRTGEQYF
v_gene: TRBV5-1; d_gene: TRBD1; j_gene: TRBJ2-3; len: 14; abundance: NA; CDR3nt: TGCGCCAGCAGCTTTTTACAGGGGGCGGATACGCAGTATTTT; CDR3aa: CASSFLQGADTQYF
v_gene: TRBV25-1; d_gene: TRBD1; j_gene: TRBJ2-7; len: 13; abundance: NA; CDR3nt: TGTGCCACCGCCGGGACAGGGGATGCCGAGCAGTACTTC; CDR3aa: CATAGTGDAEQYF
v_gene: TRBV4-3; d_gene: TRBD1; j_gene: TRBJ2-1; len: 16; abundance: NA; CDR3nt: TGCGCCAGCAGCCAAGATGAGGGGGCTTCCTACAATGAGCAGTTCTTC; CDR3aa: CASSQDEGASYNEQFF
v_gene: TRBV7-9; d_gene: TRBD1; j_gene: TRBJ1-4; len: 12; abundance: NA; CDR3nt: TGTGCCAGCAGTCAACAGGGGGAAAAACTGTTTTTT; CDR3aa: CASSQQGEKLFF
v_gene: TRBV28; d_gene: TRBD1; j_gene: TRBJ1-6; len: 15; abundance: NA; CDR3nt: TGTGCCAGCAGACAGGGGGGGCCGTATAATTCACCCCTCCACTTT; CDR3aa: CASRQGGPYNSPLHF
v_gene: TRBV19; d_gene: NA; j_gene: TRBJ2-6; len: 18; abundance: NA; CDR3nt: TGTGCCAGTAGTACGGCGGCATCCCCCTACTCTGGGGCCAACGTCCTGACTTTC; CDR3aa: CASSTAASPYSGANVLTF
v_gene: TRBV7-2; d_gene: NA; j_gene: TRBJ2-1; len: 13; abundance: NA; CDR3nt: TGTGCCAGCAGCTTAACTAGAGACAATGAGCAGTTCTTC; CDR3aa: CASSLTRDNEQFF
v_gene: TRBV6-6; d_gene: TRBD1; j_gene: TRBJ2-1; len: 13; abundance: NA; CDR3nt: TGTGCCACTCGACAGGGGGTTTACAATGAGCAGTTCTTC; CDR3aa: CATRQGVYNEQFF
v_gene: TRBV6-5; d_gene: NA; j_gene: TRBJ2-3; len: 13; abundance: NA; CDR3nt: TGTGCCAGCAGGCCCAGACTCGCATCGGCGCAGTATTTT; CDR3aa: CASRPRLASAQYF
v_gene: TRBV29-1; d_gene: NA; j_gene: TRBJ2-1; len: 12; abundance: NA; CDR3nt: TGCACCGCTGTGGGGGCCCTTAACGAGCAGTTCTTC; CDR3aa: CTAVGALNEQFF
v_gene: TRBV27; d_gene: TRBD1; j_gene: TRBJ2-7; len: 15; abundance: once; CDR3nt: TGTGCCAGCAGTAGATCCGGGACAGCGTCCTACGAGCAGTACTTC; CDR3aa: CASSRSGTASYEQYF
v_gene: TRBV6-6; d_gene: TRBD1; j_gene: TRBJ1-4; len: 15; abundance: NA; CDR3nt: TGTGCCAGCAGTTATGAGGGGACAGGGGATGAAAAACTGTTTTTT; CDR3aa: CASSYEGTGDEKLFF
v_gene: TRBV10-3; d_gene: NA; j_gene: TRBJ1-4; len: 13; abundance: NA; CDR3nt: TGTGCCATCAGTGCAGGGTCTAATGAAAAACTGTTTTTT; CDR3aa: CAISAGSNEKLFF
v_gene: TRBV7-9; d_gene: NA; j_gene: TRBJ1-4; len: 13; abundance: NA; CDR3nt: TGTGCCAGCAGCTTAGGGGCAGGTGAAAAACTGTTTTTT; CDR3aa: CASSLGAGEKLFF
v_gene: TRBV29-1; d_gene: NA; j_gene: TRBJ2-1; len: 14; abundance: NA; CDR3nt: TGCAGCGTTGCCGCTACGGGACTCCACAATGAGCAGTTCTTC; CDR3aa: CSVAATGLHNEQFF
v_gene: TRBV4-2; d_gene: NA; j_gene: TRBJ2-3; len: 15; abundance: few; CDR3nt: TGTGCCAGCAGCCCCCCCGGGGGGCCCACAGATACGCAGTATTTT; CDR3aa: CASSPPGGPTDTQYF
v_gene: TRBV7-2; d_gene: TRBD1; j_gene: TRBJ1-2; len: 15; abundance: once; CDR3nt: TGTGCCAGCAGCTTGGGACAGGGGAATAACTATGGCTACACCTTC; CDR3aa: CASSLGQGNNYGYTF
v_gene: TRBV25-1; d_gene: TRBD1; j_gene: TRBJ2-7; len: 14; abundance: NA; CDR3nt: TGTGCCACCAGTCCGGGACAGGGGGTTGGGGAGCAGTACTTC; CDR3aa: CATSPGQGVGEQYF
v_gene: TRBV4-1; d_gene: NA; j_gene: TRBJ2-1; len: 16; abundance: NA; CDR3nt: TGCGCCAGCAGCAGGGGCTTACGGACCGAGAACAATGAGCAGTTCTTC; CDR3aa: CASSRGLRTENNEQFF
v_gene: TRBV7-3; d_gene: NA; j_gene: TRBJ1-1; len: 13; abundance: NA; CDR3nt: TGTGCCAGCAGCCGCGGCACGAACACTGAAGCTTTCTTT; CDR3aa: CASSRGTNTEAFF
v_gene: TRBV7-6; d_gene: TRBD2; j_gene: TRBJ2-3; len: 16; abundance: NA; CDR3nt: TGTGCCAGCAGCTTAGCGGCTAGCGGCACGTTAGGAACGCAGTATTTT; CDR3aa: CASSLAASGTLGTQYF
v_gene: TRBV6-4; d_gene: NA; j_gene: TRBJ1-2; len: 15; abundance: NA; CDR3nt: TGTGCCAGCAGTCACGCAAACGGTCCCAACTATGGCTACACCTTC; CDR3aa: CASSHANGPNYGYTF
v_gene: TRBV7-9; d_gene: NA; j_gene: TRBJ1-2; len: 15; abundance: NA; CDR3nt: TGTGCCAGCAGCTTAGCAAGGGGGTTCAACTATGGCTACACCTTC; CDR3aa: CASSLARGFNYGYTF
v_gene: TRBV2; d_gene: NA; j_gene: TRBJ2-4; len: 16; abundance: NA; CDR3nt: TGTGCCAGCAGGCCTAAGACAGGCCCTTCCAAAAACATTCAGTACTTC; CDR3aa: CASRPKTGPSKNIQYF
v_gene: TRBV7-3; d_gene: NA; j_gene: TRBJ2-1; len: 16; abundance: NA; CDR3nt: TGTGCCAGCAGCTACACGCGGGACTCAGCAAGCGATGAGCAGTTCTTC; CDR3aa: CASSYTRDSASDEQFF
v_gene: TRBV23-1; d_gene: TRBD1; j_gene: TRBJ1-1; len: 15; abundance: NA; CDR3nt: TGCGCCAGCAGTCAGTGGGACAGGGTGAACACTGAAGCTTTCTTT; CDR3aa: CASSQWDRVNTEAFF
v_gene: TRBV29-1; d_gene: TRBD2; j_gene: TRBJ2-5; len: 14; abundance: NA; CDR3nt: TGCAGCGCCCAACTAGCGGGGGTATCGGAGACCCAGTACTTC; CDR3aa: CSAQLAGVSETQYF
v_gene: TRBV5-1; d_gene: NA; j_gene: TRBJ1-3; len: 14; abundance: NA; CDR3nt: TGCGCCAGCAGCTTGGACAGGGCTGGAAACACCATATATTTT; CDR3aa: CASSLDRAGNTIYF
v_gene: TRBV5-1; d_gene: TRBD1; j_gene: TRBJ2-7; len: 14; abundance: NA; CDR3nt: TGCGCCAGCAGCCTTCTGGGACAGGACTACGAGCAGTACTTC; CDR3aa: CASSLLGQDYEQYF
v_gene: TRBV2; d_gene: NA; j_gene: TRBJ1-5; len: 16; abundance: NA; CDR3nt: TGTGCCAGCAGCCGGGAGGGGGGGAGTAGCAATCAGCCCCAGCATTTT; CDR3aa: CASSREGGSSNQPQHF
v_gene: TRBV19; d_gene: NA; j_gene: TRBJ2-3; len: 15; abundance: NA; CDR3nt: TGTGCCAGTACCACGAACGGGGGTAGCACAGATACGCAGTATTTT; CDR3aa: CASTTNGGSTDTQYF
v_gene: TRBV10-1; d_gene: TRBD1; j_gene: TRBJ2-7; len: 14; abundance: once; CDR3nt: TGCGCCACTCAAGGGGACAGGGAATGTTACGAGCAGTACTTC; CDR3aa: CATQGDRECYEQYF
v_gene: TRBV7-2; d_gene: NA; j_gene: TRBJ2-7; len: 15; abundance: NA; CDR3nt: TGTGCCAGCAGCTTAGGCCTAGGGAGTAGCTACGAGCAGTACTTC; CDR3aa: CASSLGLGSSYEQYF
v_gene: TRBV18; d_gene: NA; j_gene: TRBJ1-1; len: 13; abundance: NA; CDR3nt: TGTGCCAGCTCACCTAGGGGTAACACTGAAGCTTTCTTT; CDR3aa: CASSPRGNTEAFF
v_gene: TRBV4-3; d_gene: NA; j_gene: TRBJ2-1; len: 13; abundance: NA; CDR3nt: TGCGCCAGCAGCCAAGATCTAGTCGGTGAGCAGTTCTTC; CDR3aa: CASSQDLVGEQFF
v_gene: TRBV2; d_gene: NA; j_gene: TRBJ2-7; len: 16; abundance: NA; CDR3nt: TGTGCCAGCAGTGCCCCTAGCTCTACAGAAACCTACGAGCAGTACTTC; CDR3aa: CASSAPSSTETYEQYF